This is a list of T cell receptor beta chains from one sample in a study of cytomegalovirus exposure and HLA in healthy donors. This table comes from immunoSEQ multiplex PCR, and its TCRdb copy is limited to in-frame clones, with some not included. The sample carries under 400,000 clones, roughly 87% recorded once. The specimen sequenced was PBMCs. These receptors were collected from a man aged 25 to 40 in good health and CMV-seronegative. The CDR3 runs from the conserved cysteine through the conserved F or W. D genes are given only for firm matches. Part of the rows lack a size; the others show once, few, many or a class for expanded clones.

-	TRBJ1-1	-	TRBV2	TGTGCCAGCGGGGGGATTGGTACTGAAGCTTTCTTT	CASGGIGTEAFF
-	TRBJ2-5	once	TRBV25-1	TGTGCCAGCAGTGCCCGACAGGTCGGTCCCGAGACCCAGTACTTC	CASSARQVGPETQYF
-	TRBJ1-1	-	TRBV4-3	TGCGCCAGCAGCTATGCAGGGATGAACACTGAAGCTTTCTTT	CASSYAGMNTEAFF
TRBD1	TRBJ1-6	few	TRBV7-2	TGTGCCAGCAGCCCCCGACAGGGGCTTAATTCACCCCTCCACTTT	CASSPRQGLNSPLHF
TRBD1	TRBJ1-1	once	TRBV10-3	TGTGCCATCAGTGACAGGGGGTACACTGAAGCTTTCTTT	CAISDRGYTEAFF
-	TRBJ1-5	-	TRBV2	TGTGCCAGCAGTGAAATTGAAGGAGGTAATCAGCCCCAGCATTTT	CASSEIEGGNQPQHF
-	TRBJ2-4	once	TRBV6-1	TGTGCCAGCAGTGAGCTCCAGGGACTTAGAGCCAAAAACATTCAGTACTTC	CASSELQGLRAKNIQYF
-	TRBJ1-1	-	TRBV5-1	TGCGCCAGCAGCTTGGATGGCAGGATGAACACTGAAGCTTTCTTT	CASSLDGRMNTEAFF
-	TRBJ1-2	-	TRBV5-4	TGTGCCAGCAGCTTGGCCGGTGCAAGAACCGACTATGGCTACACCTTC	CASSLAGARTDYGYTF
TRBD2	TRBJ2-1	-	TRBV5-1	TGCGCCAGCAGCCCGTACACTAGCGGGGGGAACAATGAGCAGTTCTTC	CASSPYTSGGNNEQFF
-	TRBJ2-7	-	TRBV7-2	TGTGCCAGCAGCCCAGTCGGAGGACCATACGAGCAGTACTTC	CASSPVGGPYEQYF
-	TRBJ2-7	-	TRBV11-3	TGTGCCAGCAGCTTGACAGGAACATACGAGCAGTACTTC	CASSLTGTYEQYF
-	TRBJ2-3	-	TRBV7-6	TGTGCCAGCAGCTTAAAAATTAGCGCCGATACGCAGTATTTT	CASSLKISADTQYF
TRBD1	TRBJ2-1	-	TRBV4-1	TGCGCCAGCAGCCAAGATCACGGGACAGGGATGGTGAATGAGCAGTTCTTC	CASSQDHGTGMVNEQFF
TRBD2	TRBJ2-1	once	TRBV19	TGTGCCAGTAGTACCTTACTAGCGGGGGAGCAGTTCTTC	CASSTLLAGEQFF
TRBD2	TRBJ2-3	-	TRBV7-8	TGTGCCAGCAGCCCAGTAGCGGGGGGAGATACGCAGTATTTT	CASSPVAGGDTQYF
TRBD1	TRBJ2-2	-	TRBV5-1	TGCGCCAGCAGCCCCAGGCAGGGGGCTAGCGGGGAGCTGTTTTTT	CASSPRQGASGELFF
-	TRBJ1-2	-	TRBV5-1	TGCGCCAGCAGCCCGATGTCTCTCCAACAGGACTATGGCTACACCTTC	CASSPMSLQQDYGYTF
TRBD2	TRBJ2-1	once	TRBV10-3	TGTGCCATCAGCCGGTACCCGGGACTATCCTACAATGAGCAGTTCTTC	CAISRYPGLSYNEQFF
TRBD1	TRBJ1-6	-	TRBV15	TGTGCCACCAGCAGAGATGCCGGCAGGGGGGCTTCACCCCTCCACTTT	CATSRDAGRGASPLHF
-	TRBJ1-2	-	TRBV9	TGTGCCAGCAGCGTAGCGGGGGACCCCAACTATGGCTACACCTTC	CASSVAGDPNYGYTF
TRBD2	TRBJ2-1	-	TRBV7-8	TGTGCCAGCAGCTTAGATACCGGGGGGGCTCGGAATGAGCAGTTCTTC	CASSLDTGGARNEQFF
-	TRBJ2-7	-	TRBV10-1	TGCGCCAGCAGTGAGTCTAGGGGTTTTCCCTACGAGCAGTACTTC	CASSESRGFPYEQYF
-	TRBJ1-1	-	TRBV6-6	TGTGCCAGCAGTTATGAGGCAAGAGGGAACACTGAAGCTTTCTTT	CASSYEARGNTEAFF
TRBD1	TRBJ1-2	-	TRBV5-6	TGTGCCAGCAGCGAACCGGGACAGGGGACTAACTATGGCTACACCTTC	CASSEPGQGTNYGYTF
-	TRBJ2-3	-	TRBV27	TGTGCCAGCAGTTTGAGGGCAGCCGCATCTAGCACAGATACGCAGTATTTT	CASSLRAAASSTDTQYF
-	TRBJ1-1	-	TRBV6-4	TGTGCCAGCAGTCTTGATCCAGAGAACACTGAAGCTTTCTTT	CASSLDPENTEAFF
-	TRBJ2-3	-	TRBV7-8	TGTGCCAGCAGCTCCCCGAGGTGGGGGCGGACAGATACGCAGTATTTT	CASSSPRWGRTDTQYF
TRBD2	TRBJ2-3	-	TRBV5-8	TGTGCCAGCAGCTCCCCCCTGACTAGCGATGGGATCACAGATACGCAGTATTTT	CASSSPLTSDGITDTQYF
TRBD1	TRBJ2-2	-	TRBV7-2	TGTGCCAGCAGCAGAGGGACAGGGAACACCGGGGAGCTGTTTTTT	CASSRGTGNTGELFF
-	TRBJ1-1	-	TRBV5-6	TGTGCCAGCAGCTTTCCGGCAGGAAACACTGAAGCTTTCTTT	CASSFPAGNTEAFF
-	TRBJ2-7	once	TRBV30	TGTGCCTGGAGTAAGGACAGTACCTACGAGCAGTACTTC	CAWSKDSTYEQYF
-	TRBJ2-1	-	TRBV20-1	TGCAGTGCTAGAGATCCGAGGATCCTCGTCTTC	CSARDPRILVF
TRBD1	TRBJ2-7	-	TRBV5-4	TGTGCCAGCAGCACCCGGACAGGGGAAACCTACGAGCAGTACTTC	CASSTRTGETYEQYF
-	TRBJ1-5	-	TRBV6-5	TGTGCCAGCAGGCAGGGATACGATCAGCCCCAGCATTTT	CASRQGYDQPQHF
TRBD1	TRBJ1-2	-	TRBV5-4	TGTGCCAGCCGCACGATAGGGGGCGACCCCTCGGATACCTTC	CASRTIGGDPSDTF